The TCR beta chain described here comes from a study of OX40 agonist ivuxolimab in advanced cancers. Turning to the study itself: Of mixed ages from 23 to 79 and averaging roughly 66 years, the group was roughly 83% male. Three patients showed partial responses: one hepatocellular carcinoma and two cutaneous melanoma cases. Whole-study results and caveats: At doses 0.1 to 3.0 mg/kg, CD4+ and CD8+ clones expanded.

Looked up from germline, CDR1 is KGHSH and CDR2 is LQKENI. The CDR3 consists of 14 residues. Trimming stripped 4 bases from V and 3 bases from J, with 13 bases between. Profiled with immunoSEQ multiplex PCR; TCRdb holds only in-frame clones, not every one. The data hold around 80,000 clones, with around 86% observed a single time. Of note for this clone: No antigen is known for it.

Specimen: CD4+ or CD8+ T cells sorted from blood, collected in a trial of the OX40 agonist ivuxolimab. The source is an adult with an advanced solid tumor such as melanoma, head and neck, liver or kidney cancer. The gene calls are TRBV18 and TRBJ2-7, with D possibly being TRBD2 (5 bases). In DNA, the CDR3 is TGTGCCAGCTCACGCGGCACGGCGGGCTACGAGCAGTACTTC. Translated: CASSRGTAGYEQYF.